This is a list of T cell receptor beta chains from one sample in a study of blood T cell repertoires in COVID-19. Libraries were prepared by immunoSEQ multiplex PCR; TCRdb keeps only in-frame clonotypes and omits some of them. Here the sample spans about 220,000 clones, approximately 85% being singletons. The sample was peripheral blood. The receptors shown here come from a woman aged 65 to 85 with COVID-19, enrolled during active disease. The CDR3 runs from the conserved cysteine through the conserved F or W. The order of the fields is CDR3 DNA, CDR3 protein, V gene, J gene, D gene, clone size. A D gene is named only where the DNA matches it firmly. The size of a clone is reported for some rows only, either as once, few or many, or as a class for expanded clones.

DNA: TGTGCCAGCTCACCATTTACAGGGGATCAGCCCCAGCATTTT
CDR3: CASSPFTGDQPQHF
V: TRBV18
J: TRBJ1-5
D: TRBD1
size: few

DNA: TGTGCCACCAGTGATCCCCTCGCCCTAGGCTACAATGAGCAGTTCTTC
CDR3: CATSDPLALGYNEQFF
V: TRBV24-1
J: TRBJ2-1
D: NA
size: once

DNA: TGCAGCGTTGGCGCCACCGGGACAGGGCCTAATGAAAAACTGTTTTTT
CDR3: CSVGATGTGPNEKLFF
V: TRBV29-1
J: TRBJ1-4
D: TRBD1
size: NA

DNA: TGTGCCGGCAAAGCGGGTCTCGGGGAGCTGTTTTTT
CDR3: CAGKAGLGELFF
V: TRBV18
J: TRBJ2-2
D: NA
size: NA

DNA: TGTGCCAGCAGTGAAAGGTCCCGGGACAGGGATTCACCCCTCCACTTT
CDR3: CASSERSRDRDSPLHF
V: TRBV2
J: TRBJ1-6
D: TRBD1
size: once

DNA: TGTGCCAGCAGGTACAGGGGGCGCGACTATGGCTACACCTTC
CDR3: CASRYRGRDYGYTF
V: TRBV6-5
J: TRBJ1-2
D: TRBD1
size: NA

DNA: TGTGCCAGCAGCTCCAGACCTCAAGGGAGTTCACCCCTCCACTTT
CDR3: CASSSRPQGSSPLHF
V: TRBV7-2
J: TRBJ1-6
D: NA
size: NA

DNA: TGTGCCAGCAGCCAAGGGCTAGCAGGGGCGCGTGGCTACACCTTC
CDR3: CASSQGLAGARGYTF
V: TRBV3-1/TRBV3-2
J: TRBJ1-2
D: NA
size: NA

DNA: TGTGCCAGCAGCCCGGGACTAGCGAACAATGAGCAGTTCTTC
CDR3: CASSPGLANNEQFF
V: TRBV7-8
J: TRBJ2-1
D: TRBD2
size: NA

DNA: TGTGCCAGCAGTTACCGCAGGGGGAAGGATCAGCCCCAGCATTTT
CDR3: CASSYRRGKDQPQHF
V: TRBV6-5
J: TRBJ1-5
D: TRBD1
size: NA

DNA: TGTGCCACCAGTGATCCCAGACAGGGCGGCTACGAGCAGTACTTC
CDR3: CATSDPRQGGYEQYF
V: TRBV24-1
J: TRBJ2-7
D: TRBD1
size: once

DNA: TGTGCCAGCAGCATCCTCCCCGGGACTAGCGGCAGACGGGGTTACGAGCAGTACTTC
CDR3: CASSILPGTSGRRGYEQYF
V: TRBV6-2/TRBV6-3
J: TRBJ2-7
D: TRBD2
size: NA

DNA: TGCGCCAGCAGCTCCCGGGACAGGGGGCTCAGTAATGAAAAACTGTTTTTT
CDR3: CASSSRDRGLSNEKLFF
V: TRBV5-1
J: TRBJ1-4
D: TRBD1
size: NA

DNA: TGTGCCAGTAACCGCGCGGCCGAGCTAAGCACAGATACGCAGTATTTT
CDR3: CASNRAAELSTDTQYF
V: TRBV19
J: TRBJ2-3
D: NA
size: NA

DNA: TGTGCCAGCAGCACTAGGTGGAGCACTGAAGCTTTCTTT
CDR3: CASSTRWSTEAFF
V: TRBV5-6
J: TRBJ1-1
D: NA
size: NA

DNA: TGTGCCAGCAGCCTGGGACAGGGGCGGCCCGGGGAGCTGTTTTTT
CDR3: CASSLGQGRPGELFF
V: TRBV6-2/TRBV6-3
J: TRBJ2-2
D: TRBD1
size: NA

DNA: TGCGCCAGCAGCTTACTAGCGGGAGGGCCCTCTGAGCAGTACTTC
CDR3: CASSLLAGGPSEQYF
V: TRBV5-1
J: TRBJ2-7
D: TRBD2
size: NA

DNA: TGTGCCAGCAGTGCGGACATCGCCTATGGCTACACCTTC
CDR3: CASSADIAYGYTF
V: TRBV28
J: TRBJ1-2
D: NA
size: once

DNA: TGTGCCAGCAGCCCTTATGGGACAGAAAACTATGGCTACACCTTC
CDR3: CASSPYGTENYGYTF
V: TRBV5-4
J: TRBJ1-2
D: TRBD1
size: NA

DNA: TGTGCCAGCAGTGAATGGGGACTAGCGGGAGGCGAAAACTCCTACGAGCAGTACTTC
CDR3: CASSEWGLAGGENSYEQYF
V: TRBV2
J: TRBJ2-7
D: TRBD2
size: NA

DNA: TGCGCCAGCAGCTTTGGGGAAGGGGTGACTGAAGCTTTCTTT
CDR3: CASSFGEGVTEAFF
V: TRBV5-1
J: TRBJ1-1
D: NA
size: NA

DNA: TGTGCCAGCAGCGTAGGTGCGGGAGGAAACTACGAGCAGTACTTC
CDR3: CASSVGAGGNYEQYF
V: TRBV9
J: TRBJ2-7
D: TRBD2
size: NA

DNA: TGCGCCAGCTTAGCCTCGCCTGGACAGGGGGCAGGTGGGGCCAACGTCCTGACTTTC
CDR3: CASLASPGQGAGGANVLTF
V: TRBV10-2
J: TRBJ2-6
D: TRBD1
size: NA

DNA: TGTGCCAGCGGACTGCAGGAGGGGGCCATGAACACTGAAGCTTTCTTT
CDR3: CASGLQEGAMNTEAFF
V: TRBV28
J: TRBJ1-1
D: TRBD1
size: NA

DNA: TGTGCCAGTAGCCCGTTCGGTACGGGGGGTGTTAAGACCCAGTACTTC
CDR3: CASSPFGTGGVKTQYF
V: TRBV19
J: TRBJ2-5
D: TRBD2
size: NA

DNA: TGTGCCAGCAGCCCGGGACAGGGAGACTATGGCTACACCTTC
CDR3: CASSPGQGDYGYTF
V: TRBV5-4
J: TRBJ1-2
D: TRBD1
size: NA